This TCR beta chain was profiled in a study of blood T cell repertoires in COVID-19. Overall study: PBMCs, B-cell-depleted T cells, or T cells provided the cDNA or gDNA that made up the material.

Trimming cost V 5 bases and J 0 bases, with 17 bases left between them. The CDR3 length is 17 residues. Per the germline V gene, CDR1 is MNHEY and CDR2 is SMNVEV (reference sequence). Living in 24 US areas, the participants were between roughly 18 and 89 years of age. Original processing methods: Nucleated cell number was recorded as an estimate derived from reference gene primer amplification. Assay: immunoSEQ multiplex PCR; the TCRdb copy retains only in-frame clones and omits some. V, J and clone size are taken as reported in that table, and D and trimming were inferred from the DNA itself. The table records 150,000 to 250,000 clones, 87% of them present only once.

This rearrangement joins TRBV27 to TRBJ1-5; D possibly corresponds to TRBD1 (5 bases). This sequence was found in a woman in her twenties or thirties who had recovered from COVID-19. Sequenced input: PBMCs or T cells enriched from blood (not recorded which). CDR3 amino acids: CASSPRLDNYSNQPQHF. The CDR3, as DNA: TGTGCCAGCAGTCCACGACTGGACAATTATAGCAATCAGCCCCAGCATTTT.